This T cell receptor (beta chain) appears in the sequencing data of a study of T cell responses to AZD1222 COVID-19 vaccine. Findings and limits, study-wide: Vaccine-associated CD4 TCRs ranged over spike, dominating at 160-218 and 743-854.

The data were produced by immunoSEQ multiplex PCR, yet TCRdb's version contains in-frame clones alone and is incomplete. The sample gives about 73,000 clones, 85% to 90% of which show up once; 9% to 9.5% is in the top ten. V was shortened by 8 bases and J by 8 bases, with 15 bases between the two germline ends. The CDR3 runs to 13 residues. Germline V gives CDR1 MNHEY, CDR2 SVGAGI. About this clone: Its antigen is currently unknown.

This TCR was sampled from an adult who received the AZD1222 COVID-19 vaccine. The source material was peripheral blood, sampled 28 days after the second AZD1222 dose. This rearrangement joins TRBV6-5 to TRBJ1-4; D unresolved. The CDR3 reads CASAYGTSEKLFF. CDR3 in DNA: TGTGCCAGCGCATACGGAACCTCCGAAAAACTGTTTTTT.